The 11 T cell receptor beta chains listed next were all sequenced from one sample in a study of blood T cells in healthy people across ages. A J-beta primer mix and a sample-barcoded 5' primer were used in a second PCR of about 7 to 12 cycles. TCRdb reanalysed the 5' RACE reads using MiXCR and keeps one entry per CDR3 protein. Among around 900,000 distinct CDR3 sequences listed, about 30% were seen once. Sequencing was done on a sample of blood. The receptors were gathered from an elderly woman in good health.

In its sample, this clonotype was seen a few times. V usage is TRBV18 and J usage is TRBJ2-7; 7 bases fit TRBD1. Germline V CDR1 and CDR2: KGHSH, LQKENI. V lost 6 bases and J lost 6; bases outside the gene matches: 11. The CDR3 is made up of 14 amino acids. The CDR3 region is CASSPDRQYSEQYF. The CDR3 nucleotides are TGTGCCAGCTCTCCGGACAGGCAGTATAGCGAGCAGTACTTC.

This clonotype has at least ten counts. The chain joins TRBV20-1 to TRBJ1-2, with D tentatively TRBD1 (5 bases). From germline, CDR1 is DFQATT and CDR2 SNEGSKA (reference sequence). Trimming removed 0 bases at V and 2 bases at J, with 22 bases between. The length of the CDR3 is 18 residues. CDR3 sequence: CSAREGVGPLELNYGYTF. The CDR3 DNA reads as TGCAGTGCTAGAGAAGGTGTGGGACCCTTAGAATTAAACTATGGCTACACCTTC.

This clonotype was counted between two and nine times. This chain links TRBV30 with TRBJ2-1; 9 bases are shared with TRBD1. This CDR3 has 15 residues. Germline values: CDR1 GTSNPN, CDR2 SVGIG (reference sequence). The V gene end was trimmed by 2 bases and the J gene end by 2 bases; junction bases not matched to a gene: 4. CDR3 sequence reads: CAWSTGQGTYNEQFF. CDR3 sequence (DNA): TGTGCCTGGAGTACGGGACAGGGCACCTACAATGAGCAGTTCTTC.

This clonotype has a count of ten or more. V gene TRBV20-1 combines with J gene TRBJ2-5, with 16 bases identical to TRBD2. V was pared by 3 bases and J by 3 bases, with 1 base of the junction left unmatched. Germline assignment: CDR1 DFQATT and CDR2 SNEGSKA (reference sequence). CDR3 length equals 15 residues. The CDR3 DNA reads as TGCAGTGCTAGGGGACTAGCGGGGGGGAAAGAGACCCAGTACTTC. Translating it yields CSARGLAGGKETQYF.

Turning to this clonotype: Since a much larger clone is just one base distant, this may be a read error. The DNA of the CDR3 is TGCAGTGCTAGAGATGATAGCGGAGACGTCCTGACTTTC. Its translation: CSARDDSGDVLTF. V usage is TRBV20-1 and J usage is TRBJ2-6; the D gene is possibly TRBD2 (6 bases). There are 13 residues in the CDR3. The V gene's germline CDR1 is DFQATT and CDR2 SNEGSKA (reference sequence). The V end lost 0 bases, the J end lost 11 bases, and 11 bases lay between the germline ends.

This clonotype was picked up a small number of times. The chain combines TRBV2 with TRBJ2-7; 7 bases align to TRBD2. This CDR3 has 12 amino acids. CDR1 and CDR2 from the germline V gene are SNHLY and FYNNEI. Unmatched junction bases numbered 4, after V lost 6 bases and J lost 5 bases. CDR3 DNA sequence: TGTGCCAGCAGACGACTAGCTGACGAGCAGTACTTC. Translated: CASRRLADEQYF.

This clonotype was recorded many times. The rearrangement links TRBV5-6 to TRBJ2-1; 9 nucleotides match TRBD1. The CDR3 runs to 16 residues. Looked up from germline, CDR1 is SGHDT and CDR2 is YYEEEE. Trimming took 4 bases from V and 3 from J; bases not matched to a gene: 8. The CDR3 DNA reads TGTGCCAGCAGCAGAGACAGGGGGGCTTTCTACAATGAGCAGTTCTTC. It codes for CASSRDRGAFYNEQFF.

The J gene is TRBJ1-2, the V gene TRBV2; 10 nucleotides align to TRBD1. The CDR3 consists of 14 residues. The germline CDR1 and CDR2 sequences are SNHLY and FYNNEI. The ends lost 4 bases at V and 5 bases at J; junction bases unmatched: 4. In DNA form, the CDR3 reads TGTGCCAGCAGTGGGACGGGACAGGGGTATGGCTACACCTTC. Amino acids: CASSGTGQGYGYTF.

To note about this clonotype: This may stem from a read error, because a much larger clone lies one nucleotide away. The chain employs TRBV5-1 and TRBJ1-6; 8 bases match TRBD1. This CDR3 has 16 amino acids. The germline V gene has CDR1 SGHRS and CDR2 YFSETQ. The CDR3: CTSSFRGQGLNSPLHF. In DNA form, the CDR3 reads TGCACCAGCAGCTTTCGAGGACAGGGTCTAAATTCACCCCTCCACTTT.

In its sample, this clonotype was seen many times. This chain connects TRBV4-2 to TRBJ2-3, with 10 bases lining up with TRBD2. The V segment lost 0 bases and the J segment 1 base; nucleotides outside the gene matches: 4. The length of the CDR3 is 17 residues. CDR1 and CDR2 from the germline V gene are LGHNA and YNFKEQ. The DNA for the CDR3 is TGTGCCAGCAGCCAAGATCTCACTAGCGGGGGCACAGATACGCAGTATTTT. This encodes CASSQDLTSGGTDTQYF.

In this sample, this clonotype turned up many times. The chain links TRBV20-1 to TRBJ2-1; D remains unclear. Germline CDR1 and CDR2: DFQATT and SNEGSKA (reference sequence). Trimming removed 3 bases at V and 7 bases at J, with 7 bases between. This CDR3 has 11 amino acids. As DNA, the CDR3 is TGCAGTGCTAGTCTGGTTAATGAGCAGTTCTTC. Translated, it gives CSASLVNEQFF.